This is a list of T cell receptor beta chains from one sample in a study of technical replicates of blood from four donors. The data were produced by immunoSEQ multiplex PCR, yet TCRdb's version contains in-frame clones alone and is incomplete. The table records about 66,000 clones, roughly 90% of them present only once. The sequencing sample was made of PBMCs. The receptors come from a human donor in good health. Some clones in this sample may be carry-over from other donors' samples. Each CDR3 is given with its conserved first and last residue. A D gene is named only where the DNA matches it firmly. Clone size is stated in some rows and not others, as once, few, many or a class when expanded.

d_gene	abundance	v_gene	j_gene	CDR3aa	CDR3nt
TRBD2	.	TRBV5-1	TRBJ2-1	CASSLGTSGGINEQFF	TGCGCCAGCAGCTTGGGGACTAGCGGGGGGATCAATGAGCAGTTCTTC
TRBD2	.	TRBV4-2	TRBJ2-7	CASSQDSGSMVYEQYF	TGTGCCAGCAGCCAAGATAGCGGGAGTATGGTCTACGAGCAGTACTTC
.	.	TRBV5-6	TRBJ1-2	CASSLVGDYGYTF	TGTGCCAGCAGCTTGGTAGGGGACTATGGCTACACCTTC
.	few	TRBV30	TRBJ1-1	CAWDRTLNTEAFF	TGTGCCTGGGACAGGACATTGAACACTGAAGCTTTCTTT
.	.	TRBV6-5	TRBJ1-2	CASSPGSYYGYTF	TGTGCCAGCAGTCCAGGGTCATACTATGGCTACACCTTC
.	once	TRBV6-6	TRBJ2-7	CASSSGNRGGSYEQYF	TGTGCCAGCAGTTCCGGAAATAGAGGGGGTTCCTACGAGCAGTACTTC
TRBD1	.	TRBV6-5	TRBJ2-7	CARPGTAYEQYF	TGTGCCAGACCTGGGACAGCCTACGAGCAGTACTTC
.	.	TRBV21-1	TRBJ2-1	CASSKTGANEQFF	TGTGCCAGCAGCAAGACAGGGGCCAATGAGCAGTTCTTC
.	.	TRBV6-7	TRBJ2-5	CASSYSFMRKETQYF	TGTGCCAGCAGTTACTCGTTCATGAGAAAAGAGACCCAGTACTTC
TRBD2	.	TRBV28	TRBJ2-7	CASRRTSGGAFEQYF	TGTGCCAGCAGGCGCACTAGCGGGGGGGCCTTTGAGCAGTACTTC
TRBD2	.	TRBV7-3	TRBJ2-1	CASSLRGLGGGAGEQFF	TGTGCCAGCAGCTTAAGGGGATTGGGCGGGGGGGCTGGTGAGCAGTTCTTC
.	.	TRBV7-2	TRBJ1-5	CASSPRRGDQPQHF	TGTGCCAGCAGCCCCCGTCGGGGAGATCAGCCCCAGCATTTT
.	.	TRBV19	TRBJ1-5	CASSTQYNQPQHF	TGTGCCAGTAGTACCCAGTATAATCAGCCCCAGCATTTT
.	.	TRBV6-5	TRBJ2-2	CAAGRFTGELFF	TGTGCCGCAGGCCGGTTTACCGGGGAGCTGTTTTTT
.	.	TRBV27	TRBJ1-2	CASSAPPGGTGGYTF	TGTGCCAGCAGTGCACCACCAGGAGGGACGGGCGGCTACACCTTC
.	.	TRBV6-5	TRBJ2-7	CASSARYGGEQYF	TGTGCCAGCTCTGCACGCTATGGAGGGGAGCAGTACTTC
.	.	TRBV6-5	TRBJ2-1	CASSPVRLYNEQFF	TGTGCCAGCAGTCCGGTTAGACTTTACAATGAGCAGTTCTTC
.	.	TRBV18	TRBJ2-3	CASSPIQGTSSRDTQYF	TGTGCCAGCTCACCTATACAGGGGACTAGTTCGAGAGATACGCAGTATTTT
.	.	TRBV28	TRBJ1-2	CASSFGQVYGYTF	TGTGCCAGCAGTTTTGGGCAGGTTTATGGCTACACCTTC
TRBD1	.	TRBV25-1	TRBJ1-6	CASSGFPGQNNSPLHF	TGTGCCAGCAGTGGATTTCCGGGACAGAATAATTCACCCCTCCACTTT
TRBD2	.	TRBV2	TRBJ2-3	CASIATSGRGGAQYF	TGTGCCAGCATTGCGACTAGCGGGAGGGGTGGGGCGCAGTATTTT
.	.	TRBV27	TRBJ1-5	CASSGLAGAGGNQPQHF	TGTGCCAGCAGTGGTCTGGCAGGGGCTGGTGGCAATCAGCCCCAGCATTTT
.	few	TRBV6-6	TRBJ1-1	CASSSTGGEAFF	TGTGCCAGCAGTTCCACCGGGGGTGAAGCTTTCTTT
.	few	TRBV5-6	TRBJ1-1	CASSWGQVMTEAFF	TGTGCCAGCTCATGGGGACAAGTAATGACTGAAGCTTTCTTT
.	.	TRBV10-3	TRBJ2-7	CAIKSGGSYEQYF	TGTGCCATCAAGAGCGGAGGCTCCTACGAGCAGTACTTC
TRBD1	once	TRBV18	TRBJ1-5	CASSPGQNQPQHF	TGTGCCAGCTCACCGGGACAGAATCAGCCCCAGCATTTT
TRBD1	.	TRBV6-5	TRBJ2-1	CASQGNNEQFF	TGTGCCTCACAGGGGAACAATGAGCAGTTCTTC